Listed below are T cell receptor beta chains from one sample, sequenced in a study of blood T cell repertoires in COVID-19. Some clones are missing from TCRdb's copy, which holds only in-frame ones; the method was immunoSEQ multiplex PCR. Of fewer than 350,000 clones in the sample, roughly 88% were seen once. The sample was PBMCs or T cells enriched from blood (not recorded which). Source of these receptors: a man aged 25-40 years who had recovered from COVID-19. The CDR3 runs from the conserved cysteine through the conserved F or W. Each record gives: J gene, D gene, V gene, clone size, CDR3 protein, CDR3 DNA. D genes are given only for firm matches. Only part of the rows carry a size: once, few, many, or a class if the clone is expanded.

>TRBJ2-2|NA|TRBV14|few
CASSQELDLKYTGELFF
TGTGCCAGCAGCCAAGAGCTGGACTTAAAATACACCGGGGAGCTGTTTTTT
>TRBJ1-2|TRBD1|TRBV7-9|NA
CASSLIATGPWYGYTF
TGTGCCAGCAGCTTAATCGCGACAGGGCCGTGGTATGGCTACACCTTC
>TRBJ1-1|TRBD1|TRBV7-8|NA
CASSPGTAYLNTEAFF
TGTGCCAGCAGCCCCGGGACAGCTTATTTGAACACTGAAGCTTTCTTT
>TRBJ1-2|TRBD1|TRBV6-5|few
CASSYSGQGNYGYTF
TGTGCCAGCAGTTACTCGGGACAGGGTAACTATGGCTACACCTTC
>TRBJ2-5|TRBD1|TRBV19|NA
CASSPDRDRETQYF
TGTGCCAGTAGTCCCGACAGGGATAGGGAGACCCAGTACTTC
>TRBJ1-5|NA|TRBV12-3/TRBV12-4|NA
CASSQQGQPQHF
TGTGCCAGCAGTCAACAGGGTCAACCCCAGCATTTT
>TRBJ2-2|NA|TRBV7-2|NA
CASSPGGNTGELFF
TGTGCCAGCAGCCCCGGGGGTAACACCGGGGAGCTGTTTTTT
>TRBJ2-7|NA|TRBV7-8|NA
CASSLSGWSYEQYF
TGTGCCAGCAGCTTATCGGGGTGGTCCTACGAGCAGTACTTC
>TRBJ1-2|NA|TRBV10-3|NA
CAISGGQKSNYGYTF
TGTGCCATCAGTGGAGGACAAAAATCGAACTATGGCTACACCTTC
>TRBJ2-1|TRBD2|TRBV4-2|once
CASSQSTGGNEQFF
TGTGCCAGCAGCCAATCAACCGGGGGGAATGAGCAGTTCTTC